Sequencing of this TCR beta chain was carried out in a study of shared T cell receptors in the human thymus. The repertoire was sequenced with immunoSEQ multiplex PCR; TCRdb's copy has only in-frame clones and lacks some. The table has about 540,000 clones, 75% to 80% seen once. Germline lookup yields CDR1 LGHNA and CDR2 YSLEER. With V trimmed by 0 bases and J by 4 bases, 6 bases remained unmatched. CDR3 size: 17 residues. The same sample was also used in a study of human thymus T cells. Per that paper: It was from resections taken during corrective heart surgery that the thymus tissue came. V and J genes seemed to be used with bias in thymic and blood repertoires.

The origin of this receptor is a boy under two years old with a congenital heart defect. The chain couples TRBV4-3 to TRBJ1-2; 12 bases align to TRBD1. The sequenced material came from thymocytes. This CDR3 reads CASSQEGTGGAFYGYTF. CDR3 DNA: TGCGCCAGCAGCCAAGAAGGGACAGGGGGCGCCTTCTATGGCTACACCTTC.